This T cell receptor beta chain comes out of a study of blood T cell repertoires in COVID-19. The CDR3 loop spans 14 amino acids. The germline V gene has CDR1 KGHSH and CDR2 LQKENI. The trim removed 4 bases at V and 5 bases at J, leaving 8 bases unmatched. Repertoires were generated with immunoSEQ multiplex PCR, while TCRdb's copy carries only in-frame clones and drops some. The sample contains 200,000 to 250,000 clones, almost 85% of which appear only once. The sequence came from a woman aged 40-49 years with acute or convalescent COVID-19. The chain joins TRBV18 to TRBJ2-7, with 7 bases aligning to TRBD2. The source material was peripheral blood. The CDR3, as DNA: TGTGCCAGCTCACTGCCGGGGGGTGACGACGAGCAGTACTTC. Protein product: CASSLPGGDDEQYF.